This TCR beta chain derives from a study of blood T cell repertoires in COVID-19. Across the whole study: PBMCs, B-cell-depleted T cells, or T cells were the source of the cDNA or gDNA that made up the material.

In germline, CDR1 is SGHDN, CDR2 FVKESK. The germline V and J ends were trimmed by 3 bases and 5 bases, with 7 bases remaining between them. This CDR3 is built from 12 residues. The data were produced by immunoSEQ multiplex PCR, yet TCRdb's version contains in-frame clones alone and is incomplete. In the table there are some 97,000 clones, just under 80% of which are singletons. The V and J genes are TRBV14 and TRBJ1-1; D not resolved. This receptor was obtained from a woman aged 70-85 years with acute or convalescent COVID-19. Sequenced sample: peripheral blood. The CDR3 sequence is CASSHEGTEAFF. In DNA, the CDR3 is TGTGCCAGCAGCCACGAGGGAACTGAAGCTTTCTTT.